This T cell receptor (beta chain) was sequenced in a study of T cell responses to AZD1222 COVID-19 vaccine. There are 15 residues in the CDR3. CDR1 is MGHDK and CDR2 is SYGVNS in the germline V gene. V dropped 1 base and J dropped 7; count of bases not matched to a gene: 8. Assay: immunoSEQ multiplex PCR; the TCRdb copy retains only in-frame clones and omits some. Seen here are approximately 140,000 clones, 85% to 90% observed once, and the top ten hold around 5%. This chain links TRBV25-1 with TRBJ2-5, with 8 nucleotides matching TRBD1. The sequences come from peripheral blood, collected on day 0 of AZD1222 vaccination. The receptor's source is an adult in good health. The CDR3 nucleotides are TGTGCCAGCAGTGAATTTGGTCAGGGGGCTGGGACCCAGTACTTC. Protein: CASSEFGQGAGTQYF.